This T cell receptor (beta chain) is drawn from a study of cytomegalovirus exposure and HLA in healthy donors. Findings and caveats of the study: As immune exposure information, only CMV serostatus was available. There were several of the most significant clusters that appeared linked to common viral pathogens in a later analysis.

It was with 60 Vbeta and 13 Jbeta primers that the PCR ran. The method was immunoSEQ multiplex PCR; TCRdb's version includes in-frame clones alone and lacks a portion of them. Here the sample spans approximately 110,000 clones, 65% to 80% being singletons. Notes on this clone: Its specificity is unknown.

The CDR3 is 14 residues long. Between the trimmed V and J ends, which lost 5 bases and 0 bases, there was a span of 11 bases. Germline V gene sequence: CDR1 SGHNT, CDR2 YENEEA. J is TRBJ2-7 and V is TRBV11-3; D is perhaps TRBD1 (6 bases). Material for sequencing was PBMCs. The sequence derives from a man between 25 and 39 years old in good health and CMV-seropositive. CDR3 sequence: CASSPNRASYEQYF. The CDR3 region has the DNA TGTGCCAGCAGCCCAAACAGGGCCTCCTACGAGCAGTACTTC. Drawing the rest from reference TRBV11-3 and TRBJ2-7, the complete variable domain is EAGVVQSPRYKIIEKKQPVAFWCNPISGHNTLYWYLQNLGQGPELLIRYENEEAVDDSQLPKDRFSAERLKGVDSTLKIQPAELGDSAVYLCASSPNRASYEQYFGPGTRLTVT.